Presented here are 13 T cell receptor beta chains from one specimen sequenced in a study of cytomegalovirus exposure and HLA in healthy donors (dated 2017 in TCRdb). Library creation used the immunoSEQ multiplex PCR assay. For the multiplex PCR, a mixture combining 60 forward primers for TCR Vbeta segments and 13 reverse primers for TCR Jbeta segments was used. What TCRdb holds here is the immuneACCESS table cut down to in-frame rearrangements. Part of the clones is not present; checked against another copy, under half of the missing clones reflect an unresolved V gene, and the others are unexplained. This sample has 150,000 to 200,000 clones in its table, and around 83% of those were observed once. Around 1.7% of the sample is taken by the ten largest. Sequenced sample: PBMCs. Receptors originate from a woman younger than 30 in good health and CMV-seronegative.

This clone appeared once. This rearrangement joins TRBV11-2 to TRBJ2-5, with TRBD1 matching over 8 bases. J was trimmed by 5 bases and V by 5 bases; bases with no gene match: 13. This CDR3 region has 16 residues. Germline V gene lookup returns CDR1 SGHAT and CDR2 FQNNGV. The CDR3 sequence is CASSTEGAGGWETQYF. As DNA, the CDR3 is TGTGCCAGCAGCACGGAAGGGGCAGGGGGCTGGGAGACCCAGTACTTC.

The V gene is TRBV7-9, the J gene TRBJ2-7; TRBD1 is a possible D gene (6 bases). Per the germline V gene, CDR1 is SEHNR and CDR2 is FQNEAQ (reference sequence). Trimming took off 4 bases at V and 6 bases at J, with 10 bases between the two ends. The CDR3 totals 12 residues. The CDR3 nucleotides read TGTGCCAGCAGCTCAGGGGCGGTCGAGCAGTACTTC. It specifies CASSSGAVEQYF.

For the CDR3, the DNA is TGTGCCAGCAGACTTATGAGGAGGGCCTACGAGCAGTACTTC. Its protein is CASRLMRRAYEQYF. The V and J genes are TRBV28 and TRBJ2-7; D perhaps matches TRBD2 (6 bases). This CDR3 is 14 amino acids long. The V gene lost 6 bases and the J gene lost 2 bases, with 14 bases spanning the gap. The germline V gene has CDR1 MDHEN and CDR2 SYDVKM.

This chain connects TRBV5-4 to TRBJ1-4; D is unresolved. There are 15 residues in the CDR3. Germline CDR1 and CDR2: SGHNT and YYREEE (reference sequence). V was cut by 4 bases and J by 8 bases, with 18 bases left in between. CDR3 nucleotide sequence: TGTGCCAGCAGCAAAGACCCGGCTAGCCGGGAAAAACTGTTTTTT. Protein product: CASSKDPASREKLFF.

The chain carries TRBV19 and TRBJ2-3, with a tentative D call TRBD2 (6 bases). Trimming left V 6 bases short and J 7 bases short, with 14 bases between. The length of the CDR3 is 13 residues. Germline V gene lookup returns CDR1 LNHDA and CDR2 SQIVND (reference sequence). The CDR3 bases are TGTGCCAGTAGGGGAGCGGGTTTTAATACGCAGTATTTT. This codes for CASRGAGFNTQYF.

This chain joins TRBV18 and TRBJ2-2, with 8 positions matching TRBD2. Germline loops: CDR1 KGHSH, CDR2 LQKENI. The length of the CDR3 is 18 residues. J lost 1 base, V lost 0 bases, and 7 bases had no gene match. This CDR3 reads CASSPPGRLAGNTGELFF. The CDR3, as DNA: TGTGCCAGCTCACCACCGGGACGGCTAGCGGGGAACACCGGGGAGCTGTTTTTT.

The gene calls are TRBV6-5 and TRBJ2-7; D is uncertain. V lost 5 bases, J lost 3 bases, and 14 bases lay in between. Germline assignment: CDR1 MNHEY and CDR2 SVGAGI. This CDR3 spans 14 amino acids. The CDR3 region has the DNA TGTGCCAGCAGTGAACCTAGTGGAATCTACGAGCAGTACGTC. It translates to CASSEPSGIYEQYV.

In DNA, the CDR3 is TGTGCCAGTAGTATAAAGAGCGGGAGGAACACCGGGGAGCTGTTTTTT. This codes for CASSIKSGRNTGELFF. This chain joins TRBV19 and TRBJ2-2; 8 bases are a match to TRBD2. V trimming: 2 bases; J trimming: 1 base; junction bases outside the gene matches: 3. The germline V gene has CDR1 LNHDA and CDR2 SQIVND (reference sequence). This CDR3 contains 16 residues. The full variable domain, its missing parts supplied by reference TRBV19 and TRBJ2-2, is DGGITQSPKYLFRKEGQNVTLSCEQNLNHDAMYWYRQDPGQGLRLIYYSQIVNDFQKGDIAEGYSVSREKKESFPLTVTSAQKNPTAFYLCASSIKSGRNTGELFFGEGSRLTVL.

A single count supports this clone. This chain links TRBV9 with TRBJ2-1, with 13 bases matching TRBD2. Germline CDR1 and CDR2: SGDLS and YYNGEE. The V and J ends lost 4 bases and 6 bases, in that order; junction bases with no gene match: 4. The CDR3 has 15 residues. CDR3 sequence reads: CASSPRLAGGNEQFF. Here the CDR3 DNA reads TGTGCCAGCAGCCCCCGACTAGCGGGGGGCAATGAGCAGTTCTTC.

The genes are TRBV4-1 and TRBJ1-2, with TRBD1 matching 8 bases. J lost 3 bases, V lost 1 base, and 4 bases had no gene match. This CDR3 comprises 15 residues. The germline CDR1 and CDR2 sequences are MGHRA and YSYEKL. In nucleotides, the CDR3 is TGCGCCAGCAGCCAAGTGGACAGGGAATACTATGGCTACACCTTC. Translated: CASSQVDREYYGYTF.

In DNA form, the CDR3 reads TGCGCCAGCAGCTTGCAAGGGGTCGGCACAGATACGCAGTATTTT. Translated, it gives CASSLQGVGTDTQYF. This chain joins TRBV5-1 and TRBJ2-3, with D tentatively TRBD1 (5 bases). The CDR3 covers 15 residues. Trimming took off 1 base at V and 1 base at J, with 10 bases between the two ends. Germline CDR1 SGHRS, CDR2 YFSETQ.

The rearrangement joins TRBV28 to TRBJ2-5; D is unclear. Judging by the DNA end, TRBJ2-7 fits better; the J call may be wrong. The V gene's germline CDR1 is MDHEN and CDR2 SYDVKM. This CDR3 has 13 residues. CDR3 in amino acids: CASSRVPAYEQYF. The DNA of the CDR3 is TGTGCCAGCAGTCGGGTCCCCGCCTACGAGCAGTACTTC.

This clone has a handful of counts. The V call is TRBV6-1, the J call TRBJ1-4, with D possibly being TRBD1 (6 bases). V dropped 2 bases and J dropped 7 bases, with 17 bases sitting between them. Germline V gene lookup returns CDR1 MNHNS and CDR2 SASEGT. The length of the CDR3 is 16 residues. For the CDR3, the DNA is TGTGCCAGCAGTGAAAGTATTGGGGGGGGCCCTGAAAAACTGTTTTTT. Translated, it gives CASSESIGGGPEKLFF.